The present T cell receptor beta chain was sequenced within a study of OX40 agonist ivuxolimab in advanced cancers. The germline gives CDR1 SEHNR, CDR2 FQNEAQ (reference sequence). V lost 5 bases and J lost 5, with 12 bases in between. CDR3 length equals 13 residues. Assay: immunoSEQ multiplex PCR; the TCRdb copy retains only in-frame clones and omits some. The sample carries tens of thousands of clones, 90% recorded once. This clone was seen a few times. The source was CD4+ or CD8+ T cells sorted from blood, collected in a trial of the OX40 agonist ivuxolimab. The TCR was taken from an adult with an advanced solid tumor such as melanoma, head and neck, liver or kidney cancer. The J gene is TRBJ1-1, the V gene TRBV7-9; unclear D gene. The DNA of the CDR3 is TGTGCCAGCAGCCTACCGATGGGGACTGAAGCTTTCTTT. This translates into CASSLPMGTEAFF.